This entry lists 27 T cell receptor beta chains sequenced from one sample in a study of T cell repertoires in cytomegalovirus infection. One entry per CDR3 protein, called by TCRdb with MiXCR from the reads. The sample lists 250,000 or so distinct CDR3 sequences, 9% to 15% occurring once. The sequenced sample was PBMCs. These receptors were taken from a human donor in good health (CMV status not recorded). Some clones in this sample may be carry-over from other donors' samples.

This clonotype was seen more than once but under ten times. The rearrangement links TRBV18 to TRBJ2-3, with D possibly TRBD2 on 6 matching bases. V was clipped by 8 bases and J by 2 bases, with 17 bases between them. The CDR3 consists of 15 residues. Germline CDR1 and CDR2: KGHSH and LQKENI. CDR3 amino acids: CASGTSPHITDTQYF. The CDR3 DNA sequence: TGTGCCAGCGGGACTTCTCCCCACATCACAGATACGCAGTATTTT.

This clonotype occurred many times. The chain recombines TRBV7-2 with TRBJ2-5, with D perhaps matching TRBD1 or TRBD2 (5 bases each). Trimming pared 3 bases from V and 1 base from J, leaving 9 bases between. Germline CDR1 is SGHTA and CDR2 is FQGNSA. The CDR3 contains 14 residues. The CDR3 here is CASSFSGAQETQYF. As DNA, the CDR3 is TGTGCCAGCAGCTTCTCCGGGGCCCAAGAGACCCAGTACTTC.

This sequence joins TRBV6-2 or TRBV6-3 and TRBJ2-2, with 7 bases aligning to TRBD2. The V gene's germline CDR1 is MNHEY and CDR2 SVGEGT. CDR3 length equals 15 residues. The trim removed 6 bases at V and 0 bases at J, leaving 4 bases unmatched. The CDR3: CASSLTSANTGELFF. The CDR3, as DNA: TGTGCCAGCAGCCTAACTAGCGCGAACACCGGGGAGCTGTTTTTT.

The V call is TRBV12-3 or TRBV12-4, the J call TRBJ1-5; the D gene is possibly TRBD1 (5 bases). The CDR3 is 14 residues long. The V end was cut by 4 bases, the J end by 2 bases, with 9 bases between. The CDR3 spells CASSWRGRNQPQHF. For the CDR3, the DNA is TGTGCCAGCAGTTGGAGGGGACGCAATCAGCCCCAGCATTTT.

This clonotype was seen repeatedly, ten times or more. The chain employs TRBV7-6 and TRBJ2-7, with 11 bases matching TRBD2. The CDR3 is 16 amino acids. Germline V gene sequence: CDR1 SGHVS, CDR2 FNYEAQ. The trim removed 4 bases at V and 4 bases at J, leaving 9 bases unmatched. CDR3 bases: TGTGCCAGCAGCTCCAGACTAGCGGGGAATGGTTACGAGCAGTACTTC. Its translation: CASSSRLAGNGYEQYF.

This chain joins TRBV9 and TRBJ1-6, with D tentatively TRBD1 (6 bases). V lost 4 bases to trimming and J lost 3 bases, with 11 bases between them. The CDR3 runs 15 residues. Germline lookup yields CDR1 SGDLS and CDR2 YYNGEE. CDR3 coding DNA: TGTGCCAGCAGCTCCCGGGACAACTATAATTCACCCCTCCACTTT. Amino acid sequence: CASSSRDNYNSPLHF.

Ten or more counts support this clonotype. The chain joins TRBV7-2 to TRBJ2-3, with D uncertain. V was cut by 5 bases and J by 6 bases, with 15 bases left in between. Germline V CDR1 and CDR2: SGHTA, FQGNSA. This CDR3 spans 14 amino acids. In DNA form, the CDR3 reads TGTGCCAGCAGCCGCCTTGGGCATGGTGATACGCAGTATTTT. Amino acid sequence: CASSRLGHGDTQYF.

This clonotype has a count of ten or more. J is TRBJ1-6 and V is TRBV28, with 9 bases identical to TRBD1. V shed 6 bases, J shed 6 bases, and the junction held 9 bases outside the gene matches. Germline CDR1 MDHEN, CDR2 SYDVKM. The CDR3 is 16 amino acids. The CDR3 DNA reads as TGTGCCAGCAGGTTCGGGACAGGGTTAGCTAATTCACCCCTCCACTTT. This encodes CASRFGTGLANSPLHF.

This clonotype was counted ten times or more. The V and J genes are TRBV20-1 and TRBJ2-3, with TRBD2 matching over 8 bases. CDR3 length: 14 residues. The V gene's germline CDR1 is DFQATT and CDR2 SNEGSKA (reference sequence). Trimming removed 4 bases from V and 2 bases from J; junction bases left unmatched: 5. The CDR3 reads CSAKGLEITDTQYF. The CDR3 DNA sequence: TGCAGTGCTAAGGGACTAGAGATCACAGATACGCAGTATTTT.

The sample holds many counts of this clonotype. The rearrangement uses TRBV7-2 and TRBJ2-6; D might be TRBD1 (6 bases). The ends were cut back, 5 bases at V and 2 bases at J, with 13 bases in the middle. The CDR3 loop spans 16 amino acids. Germline CDR1 SGHTA, CDR2 FQGNSA. As DNA, the CDR3 is TGTGCCAGCAGCAAAATGGCAGGGGCTGGGGCCAACGTCCTGACTTTC. Amino acid sequence: CASSKMAGAGANVLTF.

This clonotype was observed many times. V gene TRBV7-2 combines with J gene TRBJ2-7; 11 nucleotides match TRBD1. Germline CDR1 SGHTA, CDR2 FQGNSA. Trimming removed 1 base from V and 4 bases from J; junction bases left unmatched: 6. The CDR3 consists of 16 residues. The CDR3 spells CASSLGPGTGGYEQYF. The CDR3 DNA sequence: TGTGCCAGCAGCTTAGGCCCCGGGACAGGGGGTTACGAGCAGTACTTC.

The chain uses TRBV28 and TRBJ2-6; 8 nucleotides line up with TRBD1. Germline V gene lookup returns CDR1 MDHEN and CDR2 SYDVKM. The CDR3 has 17 amino acids. V shed 6 bases and J 2 bases; nucleotides not matched to a gene: 9. The CDR3: CASRPGQALTGANVLTF. CDR3 DNA: TGTGCCAGCAGGCCGGGACAGGCGCTGACTGGGGCCAACGTCCTGACTTTC.

This clonotype was counted at least ten times. The chain is built from TRBV6-5 and TRBJ1-2, with D unresolved. Germline V CDR1 and CDR2: MNHEY, SVGAGI. This CDR3 contains 16 residues. V was shortened by 6 bases and J by 1 base, with 18 bases between the two germline ends. The CDR3: CASSHMWGGVNYGYTF. The DNA of the CDR3 is TGTGCCAGCAGCCACATGTGGGGTGGAGTTAACTATGGCTACACCTTC.

This rearrangement joins TRBV6-2 or TRBV6-3 to TRBJ1-6; 12 nucleotides align to TRBD1. The CDR3 loop spans 21 amino acids. V lost 2 bases and J lost 0; bases outside the gene matches: 11. The germline gives CDR1 MNHEY, CDR2 SVGEGT. CDR3 nucleotides: TGTGCCAGCAGTTACAGAAGAGGGACAGGGGGCGAGAGCTCCTATAATTCACCCCTCCACTTT. Translation gives CASSYRRGTGGESSYNSPLHF.

This clonotype was counted many times. V usage is TRBV7-2 and J usage is TRBJ2-3; no clear D. The germline V and J ends were trimmed by 5 bases and 2 bases, with 11 bases remaining between them. From germline, CDR1 is SGHTA and CDR2 FQGNSA. This CDR3 is 14 amino acids long. Written as DNA, the CDR3 is TGTGCCAGCAGCGTGGGGATTCTCACAGATACGCAGTATTTT. Its protein is CASSVGILTDTQYF.

This chain joins TRBV29-1 and TRBJ1-1; the D is unclear. The CDR3 totals 13 residues. V lost 3 bases to trimming and J lost 4 bases, with 12 bases between them. From germline, CDR1 is SQVTM and CDR2 ANQGSEA. CDR3 sequence reads: CSVDQDSSTEAFF. DNA of the CDR3: TGCAGCGTTGATCAGGATTCGAGCACTGAAGCTTTCTTT.

This clonotype was recorded at least ten times. The chain couples TRBV28 to TRBJ2-1; D ambiguous. This CDR3 has 15 amino acids. Looked up from germline, CDR1 is MDHEN and CDR2 is SYDVKM. V lost 6 bases and J lost 9, with 21 bases in between. This chain's CDR3 is CASSQPVSGKVEQFF. Here the CDR3 DNA reads TGTGCCAGCAGCCAGCCTGTCAGTGGTAAGGTTGAGCAGTTCTTC.

The rearrangement joins TRBV9 to TRBJ2-7, with 8 positions matching TRBD2. CDR3 length: 14 amino acids. The germline gives CDR1 SGDLS, CDR2 YYNGEE. J gave up 2 bases and V 2 bases, and 3 bases lay outside the gene matches. CDR3 loop: CASSVGGRTYEQYF. The CDR3 DNA sequence: TGTGCCAGCAGCGTGGGCGGGAGGACCTACGAGCAGTACTTC.

This clonotype was seen ten or more times. The chain combines TRBV7-2 with TRBJ1-1; TRBD1 aligns across 9 bases. V dropped 2 bases and J dropped 2; count of bases not matched to a gene: 9. CDR1 and CDR2 (germline): SGHTA, FQGNSA. The CDR3 loop spans 17 amino acids. CDR3 sequence (DNA): TGTGCCAGCAGCTTACTATCTCCGGGACAGGGAAACACTGAAGCTTTCTTT. This translates into CASSLLSPGQGNTEAFF.

The chain recombines TRBV2 with TRBJ1-5, with D uncertain. The germline V gene encodes CDR1 SNHLY and CDR2 FYNNEI. The CDR3 sequence is 15 residues long. V was shortened by 0 bases and J by 2 bases, with 8 bases between the two germline ends. CDR3 coding DNA: TGTGCCAGCAGTGAAGCCAACAGCCGCAATCAGCCCCAGCATTTT. This translates into CASSEANSRNQPQHF.

This clonotype appeared many times. For the CDR3, the DNA is TGTGCCAGCAGTTTGGGGGCAGAGACCCAGTACTTC. Translation: CASSLGAETQYF. This chain joins TRBV6-6 and TRBJ2-5; possibly TRBD1 for D (6 bases). Trimming removed 4 bases from V and 4 bases from J, with 7 bases in between. The CDR3 consists of 12 residues. Germline assignment: CDR1 MNHNY and CDR2 SVGAGI (reference sequence).

The chain uses TRBV7-2 and TRBJ1-6, with D uncertain. The length of the CDR3 is 14 residues. The germline gives CDR1 SGHTA, CDR2 FQGNSA. V was pared by 5 bases and J by 10 bases, with 15 bases between. Here the CDR3 DNA reads TGTGCCAGCAGCCTAGGACTGGAAGGCTCACCCCTCCACTTT. As protein: CASSLGLEGSPLHF.

This rearrangement joins TRBV18 to TRBJ2-5; D possibly corresponds to TRBD2 (6 bases). The CDR3 covers 16 residues. Germline V CDR1 and CDR2: KGHSH, LQKENI. Trimming removed 1 base from V and 2 bases from J, with 14 bases in between. The CDR3 spells CASSPRFAGRQETQYF. The DNA of the CDR3 is TGTGCCAGCTCACCACGCTTTGCGGGACGGCAAGAGACCCAGTACTTC.

The table lists this clonotype with many counts. V is TRBV11-2 and J is TRBJ2-5; D possibly matches TRBD1 or TRBD2 (5 bases each). CDR3 size: 15 residues. Germline assignment: CDR1 SGHAT and CDR2 FQNNGV. V was pared by 0 bases and J by 2 bases, with 10 bases between. The CDR3 here is CASSLEGTEQETQYF. CDR3 nucleotides: TGTGCCAGCAGCTTAGAAGGGACGGAACAAGAGACCCAGTACTTC.

This clonotype was seen repeatedly, ten times or more. The rearrangement joins TRBV7-2 to TRBJ1-1; D is perhaps TRBD1 (5 bases). The CDR3 has 15 amino acids. Germline lookup yields CDR1 SGHTA and CDR2 FQGNSA. V was pared by 5 bases and J by 1 base, with 14 bases between. The CDR3 region has the DNA TGTGCCAGCAGCGTCTCTGGGGGGGAGAACACTGAAGCTTTCTTT. Translated, it gives CASSVSGGENTEAFF.

Concerning this clonotype: A single base separates this from a much larger clone, so it may be a read error. In this CDR3 the conserved last residue, phenylalanine or tryptophan, is missing, so a read error is likely. This chain connects TRBV7-3 to TRBJ2-1, with TRBD1 identical over 9 bases. The CDR3 is 16 residues long. The V gene end was trimmed by 4 bases and the J gene end by 1 base; junction bases not matched to a gene: 5. CDR1 and CDR2 (germline): SGHTA, FQGTGA. The CDR3 nucleotides are TGTGCCAGCAGCTCAAGGACAGGGGAATCCTACAATGAGCAGTTCTAC. It codes for CASSSRTGESYNEQFY.

The V call is TRBV6-2 or TRBV6-3, the J call TRBJ2-1; no definite D call. V lost 2 bases and J 5 bases, leaving 10 bases between the germline ends. Germline values: CDR1 MNHEY, CDR2 SVGEGT. The CDR3 is 14 amino acids. The CDR3 loop reads CASSYSRVNNEQFF. DNA for the CDR3: TGTGCCAGCAGTTACAGTAGGGTGAACAATGAGCAGTTCTTC.